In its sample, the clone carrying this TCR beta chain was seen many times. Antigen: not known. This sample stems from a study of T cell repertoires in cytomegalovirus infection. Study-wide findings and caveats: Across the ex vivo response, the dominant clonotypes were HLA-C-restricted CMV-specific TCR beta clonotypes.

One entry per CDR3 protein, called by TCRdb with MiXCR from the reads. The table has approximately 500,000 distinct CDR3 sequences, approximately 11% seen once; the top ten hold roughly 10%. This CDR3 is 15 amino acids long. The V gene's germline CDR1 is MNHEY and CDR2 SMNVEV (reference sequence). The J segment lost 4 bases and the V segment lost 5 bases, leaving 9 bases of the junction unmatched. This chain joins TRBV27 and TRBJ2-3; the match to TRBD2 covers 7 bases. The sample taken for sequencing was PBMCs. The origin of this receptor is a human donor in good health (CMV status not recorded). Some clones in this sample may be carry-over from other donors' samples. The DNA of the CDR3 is TGTGCCAGCAGTCCGACTCAAACTAGCGCAGATACGCAGTATTTT. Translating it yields CASSPTQTSADTQYF.